This TCR beta chain derives from a study of cytomegalovirus exposure and HLA in healthy donors. The V gene end was trimmed by 0 bases and the J gene end by 8 bases; junction bases not matched to a gene: 8. CDR1 LGHNA and CDR2 YNFKEQ come from the germline V gene. The CDR3 extends over 15 amino acids. The PCR was carried out with 60 Vbeta primers and 13 Jbeta primers. Produced via immunoSEQ multiplex PCR; TCRdb's table is partial and in-frame only. The sample includes approximately 190,000 clones, about 80% of them seen just once. As for this clone: The antigen remains unidentified.

Regarding the study as a whole: Most likely, a cluster of highly shared sequence variants arose as a sequencing artifact. Specificity of a few CMV-associated chains for CMV antigens was verified in vitro. Most TCR sequences were uncommon, yet certain public TCRs appeared in many donors.

The source is a man aged 35 to 55 in good health and CMV-seropositive. The chain combines TRBV4-2 with TRBJ1-2; 8 bases line up with TRBD1. Source material: PBMCs. This CDR3 is CASSQDRGTGWGYTF. CDR3 nucleotides: TGTGCCAGCAGCCAAGATAGAGGGACAGGATGGGGCTACACCTTC.